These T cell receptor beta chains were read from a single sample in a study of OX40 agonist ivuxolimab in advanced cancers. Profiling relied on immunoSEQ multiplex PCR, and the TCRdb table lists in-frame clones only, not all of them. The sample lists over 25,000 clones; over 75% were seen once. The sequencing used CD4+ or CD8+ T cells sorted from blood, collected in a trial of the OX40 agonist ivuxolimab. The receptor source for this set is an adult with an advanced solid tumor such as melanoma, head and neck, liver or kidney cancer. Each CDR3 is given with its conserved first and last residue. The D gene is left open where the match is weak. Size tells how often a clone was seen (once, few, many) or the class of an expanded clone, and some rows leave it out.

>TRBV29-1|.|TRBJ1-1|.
CSVDFGRSMNTEAFF
TGCAGCGTTGACTTTGGCCGGAGCATGAACACTGAAGCTTTCTTT
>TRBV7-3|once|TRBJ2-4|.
CASSLTSNGIAKNIQYF
TGTGCCAGCAGCTTAACGTCGAACGGGATAGCCAAAAACATTCAGTACTTC
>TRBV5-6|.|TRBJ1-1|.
CASTTTGNTEAFF
TGTGCCAGCACCACTACAGGTAACACTGAAGCTTTCTTT
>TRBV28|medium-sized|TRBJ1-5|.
CASTRRNQPQHF
TGTGCCAGCACCCGAAGAAATCAGCCCCAGCATTTT
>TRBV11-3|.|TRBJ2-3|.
CASSLDGATSTDTQYF
TGTGCCAGCAGCTTAGATGGGGCAACTAGCACAGATACGCAGTATTTT
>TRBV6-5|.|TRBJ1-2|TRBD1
CASSRGQGVNYGYTF
TGTGCCAGCAGTAGGGGACAGGGAGTGAACTATGGCTACACCTTC
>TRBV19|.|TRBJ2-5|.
CASSPQDHSQETQYF
TGTGCCAGTAGTCCCCAGGACCATTCCCAAGAGACCCAGTACTTC
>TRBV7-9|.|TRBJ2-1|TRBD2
CASSPLERDSYNEQFF
TGTGCCAGCAGCCCCCTTGAGCGGGACTCCTACAATGAGCAGTTCTTC
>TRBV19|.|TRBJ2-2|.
CASSIATANTGELFF
TGTGCCAGTAGTATAGCGACAGCGAACACCGGGGAGCTGTTTTTT
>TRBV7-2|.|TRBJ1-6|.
CASSLSVGSYNSPLHF
TGTGCCAGCAGCTTATCGGTCGGCTCCTATAATTCACCCCTCCACTTT
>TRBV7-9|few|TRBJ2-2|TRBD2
CASSPRTSGRMGGELFF
TGTGCCAGCAGCCCGCGGACTAGCGGGAGGATGGGCGGGGAGCTGTTTTTT
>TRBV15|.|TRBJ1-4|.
CATSQGINEKLFF
TGTGCCACCAGTCAGGGGATTAATGAAAAACTGTTTTTT
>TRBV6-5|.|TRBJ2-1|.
CASSLLAPSYNEQFF
TGTGCCAGCAGTTTATTAGCCCCATCCTACAATGAGCAGTTCTTC
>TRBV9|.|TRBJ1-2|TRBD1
CASSVEDRGYGYTF
TGTGCCAGCAGCGTCGAGGACAGGGGCTATGGCTACACCTTC
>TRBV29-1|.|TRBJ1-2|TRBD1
CSVDDWDRYYGYTF
TGCAGCGTTGACGATTGGGACAGGTATTATGGCTACACCTTC
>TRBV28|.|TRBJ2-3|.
CASSFLTGMIADTQYF
TGTGCCAGCAGTTTTCTTACAGGGATGATCGCAGATACGCAGTATTTT
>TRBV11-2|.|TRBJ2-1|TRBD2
CASSLLAGSYNEQFF
TGTGCCAGCAGCTTGTTAGCGGGATCCTACAATGAGCAGTTCTTC
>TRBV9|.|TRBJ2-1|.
CASSFGKYSYNEQFF
TGTGCCAGCAGCTTCGGGAAATACTCCTACAATGAGCAGTTCTTC
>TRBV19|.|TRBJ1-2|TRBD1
CASSFTGTDGYTF
TGTGCCAGTAGTTTTACCGGGACAGACGGCTACACCTTC
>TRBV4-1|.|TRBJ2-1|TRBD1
CASSRIPGQGGNEQFF
TGCGCCAGCAGCCGTATACCGGGACAGGGCGGGAATGAGCAGTTCTTC
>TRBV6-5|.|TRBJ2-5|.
CASSRGLQETQYF
TGTGCCAGCAGTCGGGGCTTACAAGAGACCCAGTACTTC
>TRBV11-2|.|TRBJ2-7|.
CASSQIREVPYEQYF
TGTGCCAGCAGCCAAATTAGGGAGGTTCCCTACGAGCAGTACTTC
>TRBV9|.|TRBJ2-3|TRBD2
CASSVGGGEDTQYF
TGTGCCAGCAGCGTAGGCGGGGGGGAAGATACGCAGTATTTT
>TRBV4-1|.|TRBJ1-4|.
CASSQLPGPTNEKLFF
TGCGCCAGCAGCCAGCTACCGGGTCCAACTAATGAAAAACTGTTTTTT
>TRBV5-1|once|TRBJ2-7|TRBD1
CASSLSRGRFEQYF
TGCGCCAGCAGCTTGAGCAGGGGGCGGTTCGAGCAGTACTTC
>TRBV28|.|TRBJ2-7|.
CASTRRGENYEQYF
TGTGCCAGCACCAGGAGGGGGGAGAACTACGAGCAGTACTTC
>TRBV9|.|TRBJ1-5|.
CASSVGGANQPQHF
TGTGCCAGCAGCGTAGGGGGTGCCAATCAGCCCCAGCATTTT
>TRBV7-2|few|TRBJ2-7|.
CASSLPGPAYEQYF
TGTGCCAGCAGCTTACCAGGGCCCGCCTACGAGCAGTACTTC
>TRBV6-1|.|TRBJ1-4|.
CASSSRRGWEKLFF
TGTGCCAGCAGTTCTAGGAGGGGCTGGGAAAAACTGTTTTTT
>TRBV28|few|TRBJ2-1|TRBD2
CAHSGDSYNEQFF
TGTGCTCACAGCGGGGACTCCTACAATGAGCAGTTCTTC
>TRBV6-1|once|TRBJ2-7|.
CASSSPGSYEQYF
TGTGCCAGCAGTAGCCCAGGCTCCTACGAGCAGTACTTC
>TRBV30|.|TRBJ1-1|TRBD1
CAWDTGQGDTEAFF
TGTGCCTGGGATACGGGACAGGGGGACACTGAAGCTTTCTTT
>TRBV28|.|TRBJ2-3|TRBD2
CASSFSRTSGRDTQYF
TGTGCCAGCAGTTTCTCCAGGACTAGCGGGAGGGATACGCAGTATTTT